This passage covers 7 T cell receptor beta chains from one sample sequenced in a study of blood T cell repertoires in COVID-19. The assay was immunoSEQ multiplex PCR, and TCRdb's table has in-frame clones only and misses some. The data hold roughly 70,000 clones, with roughly 91% observed a single time. Sequencing was done on a sample of peripheral blood. The source is a woman aged 80 or over with active or convalescent COVID-19.

The CDR3, as DNA: TGTGCCAGCAGCTTAGAACGGGTAACTTCCGAGCAGTACTTC. Translating it yields CASSLERVTSEQYF. V gene TRBV7-9 combines with J gene TRBJ2-7; D gene ambiguous. This CDR3 region has 14 residues. Germline lookup yields CDR1 SEHNR and CDR2 FQNEAQ (reference sequence). Trimming stripped 1 base from V and 6 bases from J, with 13 bases between.

J is TRBJ1-5 and V is TRBV6-5; weak D call: TRBD1 (5 bases). V lost 8 bases and J 7 bases, leaving 15 bases between the germline ends. Germline V lookup: CDR1 MNHEY, CDR2 SVGAGI. The CDR3 consists of 13 residues. For the CDR3, the DNA is TGTGCCAGCGATAAGGACACCGAGCAGCCCCAGCATTTT. It codes for CASDKDTEQPQHF.

The chain links TRBV5-1 to TRBJ2-3; TRBD2 matches at 12 bases. V lost 3 bases to trimming and J lost 3 bases; unmatched junction nucleotides: 5. There are 16 residues in the CDR3. The germline gives CDR1 SGHRS, CDR2 YFSETQ. CDR3 sequence: CASSSRTSGMTDTQYF. In nucleotides, the CDR3 is TGCGCCAGCAGCTCACGGACTAGCGGGATGACAGATACGCAGTATTTT.

The chain carries TRBV30 and TRBJ2-7, with D possibly TRBD2 on 5 matching bases. In germline, CDR1 is GTSNPN, CDR2 SVGIG (reference sequence). The CDR3 covers 15 residues. V gave up 0 bases and J gave up 0 bases, with 12 bases separating them. Here the CDR3 DNA reads TGTGCCTGGAGTGTCCCTAGGACTGGCTCCTACGAGCAGTACTTC. Translated: CAWSVPRTGSYEQYF.

This chain uses TRBV5-1 with TRBJ2-2; D remains ambiguous. Between the trimmed V and J ends, which lost 0 bases and 2 bases, there was a span of 14 bases. The germline V gene encodes CDR1 SGHRS and CDR2 YFSETQ. The CDR3 runs to 17 residues. The CDR3 spells CASSLAVSIPNTGELFF. For the CDR3, the DNA is TGCGCCAGCAGCTTGGCCGTAAGCATCCCAAACACCGGGGAGCTGTTTTTT.

The rearrangement uses TRBV6-2 or TRBV6-3 and TRBJ2-2; D might be TRBD2 (6 bases). Germline V gene sequence: CDR1 MNHEY, CDR2 SVGEGT. The CDR3 contains 19 residues. V was shortened by 0 bases and J by 3 bases, with 20 bases between the two germline ends. The CDR3 DNA reads as TGTGCCAGCAGTTACTCGGTGTTTATGGCGGGGACCGACACCGGGGAGCTGTTTTTT. Its translation is CASSYSVFMAGTDTGELFF.

DNA of the CDR3: TGTGCCAGTAGTAGAACCGGGCTCCGAGGGACAGATACGCAGTATTTT. Encoded protein: CASSRTGLRGTDTQYF. V is TRBV19 and J is TRBJ2-3, with D possibly matching TRBD2 (5 bases). CDR1 is LNHDA and CDR2 is SQIVND in the germline V gene (reference sequence). The germline V and J ends were trimmed by 4 bases and 3 bases, with 17 bases remaining between them. The CDR3 has 16 residues.